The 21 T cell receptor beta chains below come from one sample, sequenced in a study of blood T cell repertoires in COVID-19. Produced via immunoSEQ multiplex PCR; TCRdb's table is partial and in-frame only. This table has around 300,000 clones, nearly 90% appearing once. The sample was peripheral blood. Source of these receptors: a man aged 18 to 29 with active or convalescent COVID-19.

CDR3 nucleotide sequence: TGCAGTGCTAGCAACAATGAGCAGTTCTTC. Translating gives CSASNNEQFF. This chain links TRBV20-1 with TRBJ2-1; no clear D gene. In germline, CDR1 is DFQATT, CDR2 SNEGSKA (reference sequence). Trimming took off 3 bases at V and 5 bases at J, with 2 bases between the two ends. This CDR3 contains 10 residues.

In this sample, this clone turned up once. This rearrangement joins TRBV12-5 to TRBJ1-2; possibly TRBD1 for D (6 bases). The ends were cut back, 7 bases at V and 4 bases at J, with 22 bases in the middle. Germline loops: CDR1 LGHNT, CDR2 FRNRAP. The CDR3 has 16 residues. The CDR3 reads CASVFGETGFGYGYTF. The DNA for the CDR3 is TGTGCTAGTGTTTTCGGAGAGACAGGATTCGGCTATGGCTACACCTTC. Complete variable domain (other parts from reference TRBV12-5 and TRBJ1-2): DARVTQTPRHKVTEMGQEVTMRCQPILGHNTVFWYRQTMMQGLELLAYFRNRAPLDDSGMPKDRFSAEMPDATLATLKIQPSEPRDSAVYFCASVFGETGFGYGYTFGSGTRLTVV.

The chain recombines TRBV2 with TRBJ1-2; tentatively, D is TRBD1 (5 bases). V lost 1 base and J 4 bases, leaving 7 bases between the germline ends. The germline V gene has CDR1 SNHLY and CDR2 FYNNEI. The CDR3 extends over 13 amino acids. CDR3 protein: CASSEEGIYGYTF. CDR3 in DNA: TGTGCCAGCAGTGAAGAGGGGATCTATGGCTACACCTTC.

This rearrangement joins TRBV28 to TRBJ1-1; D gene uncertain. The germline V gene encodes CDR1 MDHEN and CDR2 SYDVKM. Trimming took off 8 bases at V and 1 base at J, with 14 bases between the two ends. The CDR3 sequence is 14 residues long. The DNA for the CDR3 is TGTGCCAGCTGTTACCGGGAGTCGAACACTGAAGCTTTCTTT. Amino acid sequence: CASCYRESNTEAFF.

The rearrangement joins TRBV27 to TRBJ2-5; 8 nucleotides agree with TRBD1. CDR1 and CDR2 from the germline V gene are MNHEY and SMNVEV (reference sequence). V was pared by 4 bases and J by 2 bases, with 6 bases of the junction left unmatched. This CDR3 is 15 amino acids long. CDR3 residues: CASSSLDRVQETQYF. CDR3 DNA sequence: TGTGCCAGCAGTTCTCTGGACAGGGTTCAAGAGACCCAGTACTTC.

Written as DNA, the CDR3 is TGTGCCAGCAGTACAACCCCCGGGACAGTAAATTCACCCCTCCACTTT. It is translated as CASSTTPGTVNSPLHF. The chain employs TRBV27 and TRBJ1-6, with TRBD1 identical over 7 bases. Germline assignment: CDR1 MNHEY and CDR2 SMNVEV (reference sequence). Losses at the gene ends were 5 bases for V and 7 bases for J; bases not matched to a gene: 11. This CDR3 spans 16 amino acids.

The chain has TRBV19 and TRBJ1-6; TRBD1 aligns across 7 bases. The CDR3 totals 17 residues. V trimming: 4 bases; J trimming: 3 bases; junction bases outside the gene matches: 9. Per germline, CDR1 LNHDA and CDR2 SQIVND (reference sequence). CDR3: CASSRNPGQYYNSPLHF. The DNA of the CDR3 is TGTGCCAGTAGTAGAAATCCGGGACAGTACTATAATTCACCCCTCCACTTT.

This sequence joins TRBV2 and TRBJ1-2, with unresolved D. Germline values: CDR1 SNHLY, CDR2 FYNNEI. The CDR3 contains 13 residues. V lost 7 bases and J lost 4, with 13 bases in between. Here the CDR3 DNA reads TGTGCCAGCATCGACGGAGGGCTCTATGGCTACACCTTC. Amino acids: CASIDGGLYGYTF.

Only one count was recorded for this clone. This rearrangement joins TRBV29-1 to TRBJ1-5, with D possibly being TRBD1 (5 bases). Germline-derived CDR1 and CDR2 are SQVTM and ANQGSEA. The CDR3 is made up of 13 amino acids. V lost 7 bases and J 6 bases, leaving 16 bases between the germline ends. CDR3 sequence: CSAGDGGTQPQHF. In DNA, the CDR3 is TGCAGCGCCGGGGACGGAGGGACTCAGCCCCAGCATTTT.

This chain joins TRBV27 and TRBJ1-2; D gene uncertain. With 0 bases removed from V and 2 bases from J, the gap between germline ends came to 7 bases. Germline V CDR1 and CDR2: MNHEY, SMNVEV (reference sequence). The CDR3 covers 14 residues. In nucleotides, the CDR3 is TGTGCCAGCAGTTTATCTGGAGGGAACTATGGCTACACCTTC. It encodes CASSLSGGNYGYTF.

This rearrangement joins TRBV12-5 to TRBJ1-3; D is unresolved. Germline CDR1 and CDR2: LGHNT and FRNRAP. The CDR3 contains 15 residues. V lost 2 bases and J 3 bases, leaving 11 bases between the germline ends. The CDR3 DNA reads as TGTGCTAGTGGTTTGTATACAGCAAATGGAAACACCATATATTTT. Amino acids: CASGLYTANGNTIYF.

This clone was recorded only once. In DNA form, the CDR3 reads TGTGCCAGTAACCCTGGGACAGGGGGCACTGAAGCTTTCTTT. Translation: CASNPGTGGTEAFF. J is TRBJ1-1 and V is TRBV19; 11 bases are a match to TRBD1. Per germline, CDR1 LNHDA and CDR2 SQIVND (reference sequence). The V segment lost 7 bases and the J segment 4 bases; nucleotides outside the gene matches: 5. The CDR3 is 14 amino acids. Full variable domain (remainder filled in from reference TRBV19 and TRBJ1-1): DGGITQSPKYLFRKEGQNVTLSCEQNLNHDAMYWYRQDPGQGLRLIYYSQIVNDFQKGDIAEGYSVSREKKESFPLTVTSAQKNPTAFYLCASNPGTGGTEAFFGQGTRLTVV.

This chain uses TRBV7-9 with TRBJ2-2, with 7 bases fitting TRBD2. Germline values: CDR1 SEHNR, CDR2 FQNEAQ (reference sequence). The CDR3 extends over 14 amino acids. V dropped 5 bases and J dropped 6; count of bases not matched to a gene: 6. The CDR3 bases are TGTGCCAGCAGCGCCTCTGGGGGGGCCGGGGAGCTGTTTTTT. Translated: CASSASGGAGELFF.

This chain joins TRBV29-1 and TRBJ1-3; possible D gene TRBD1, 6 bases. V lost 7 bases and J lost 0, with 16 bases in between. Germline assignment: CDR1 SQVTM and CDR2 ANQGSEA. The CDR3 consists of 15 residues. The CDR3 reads CSAGGGEISGNTIYF. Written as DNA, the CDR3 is TGCAGCGCTGGAGGGGGGGAAATCTCTGGAAACACCATATATTTT.

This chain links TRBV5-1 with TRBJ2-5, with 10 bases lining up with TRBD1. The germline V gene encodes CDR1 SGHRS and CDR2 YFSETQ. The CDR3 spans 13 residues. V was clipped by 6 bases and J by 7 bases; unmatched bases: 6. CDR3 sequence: CASKGTGVRTQYF. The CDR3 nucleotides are TGCGCCAGCAAGGGGACAGGGGTTAGGACCCAGTACTTC. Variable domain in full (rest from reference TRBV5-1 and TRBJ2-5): KAGVTQTPRYLIKTRGQQVTLSCSPISGHRSVSWYQQTPGQGLQFLFEYFSETQRNKGNFPGRFSGRQFSNSRSEMNVSTLELGDSALYLCASKGTGVRTQYFGPGTRLLVL.

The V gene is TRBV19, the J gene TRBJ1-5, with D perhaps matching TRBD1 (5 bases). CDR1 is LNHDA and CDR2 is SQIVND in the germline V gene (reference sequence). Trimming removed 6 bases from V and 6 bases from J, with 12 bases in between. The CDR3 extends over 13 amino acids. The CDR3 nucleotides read TGTGCCAGTAGGGCGGGGGGAAGTCAGCCCCAGCATTTT. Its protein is CASRAGGSQPQHF.

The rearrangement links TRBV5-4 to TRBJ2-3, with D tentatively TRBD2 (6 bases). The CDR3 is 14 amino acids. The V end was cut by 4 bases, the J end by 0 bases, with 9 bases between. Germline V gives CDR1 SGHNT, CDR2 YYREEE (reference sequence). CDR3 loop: CASSVGTSTDTQYF. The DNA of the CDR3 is TGTGCCAGCAGCGTTGGGACTAGCACAGATACGCAGTATTTT.

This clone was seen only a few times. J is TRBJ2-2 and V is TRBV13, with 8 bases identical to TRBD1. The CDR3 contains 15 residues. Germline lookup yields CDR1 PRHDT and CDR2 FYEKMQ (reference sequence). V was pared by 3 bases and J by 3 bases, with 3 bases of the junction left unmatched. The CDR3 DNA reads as TGTGCCAGCAGCTTCGGACAGGGCTACACCGGGGAGCTGTTTTTT. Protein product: CASSFGQGYTGELFF.

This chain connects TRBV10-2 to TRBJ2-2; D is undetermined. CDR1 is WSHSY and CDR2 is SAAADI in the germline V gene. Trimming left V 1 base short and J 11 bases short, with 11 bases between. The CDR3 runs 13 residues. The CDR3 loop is CASSEFLVGELFF. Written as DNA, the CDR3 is TGCGCCAGCAGTGAGTTTTTGGTGGGCGAGCTGTTTTTT.

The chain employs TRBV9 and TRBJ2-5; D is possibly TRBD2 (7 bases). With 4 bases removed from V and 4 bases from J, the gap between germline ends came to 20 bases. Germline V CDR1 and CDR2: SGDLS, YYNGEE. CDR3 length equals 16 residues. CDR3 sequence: CASSPEGGGPGETQYF. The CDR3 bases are TGTGCCAGCAGCCCCGAAGGGGGGGGGCCGGGAGAGACCCAGTACTTC.

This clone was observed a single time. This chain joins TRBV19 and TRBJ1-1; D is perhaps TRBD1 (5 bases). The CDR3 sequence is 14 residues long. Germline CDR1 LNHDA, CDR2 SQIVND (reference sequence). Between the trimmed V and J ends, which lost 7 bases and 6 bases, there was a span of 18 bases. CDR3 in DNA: TGTGCCAGTACCCCGATGACAGTATCTGCTGAAGCTTTCTTT. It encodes CASTPMTVSAEAFF.